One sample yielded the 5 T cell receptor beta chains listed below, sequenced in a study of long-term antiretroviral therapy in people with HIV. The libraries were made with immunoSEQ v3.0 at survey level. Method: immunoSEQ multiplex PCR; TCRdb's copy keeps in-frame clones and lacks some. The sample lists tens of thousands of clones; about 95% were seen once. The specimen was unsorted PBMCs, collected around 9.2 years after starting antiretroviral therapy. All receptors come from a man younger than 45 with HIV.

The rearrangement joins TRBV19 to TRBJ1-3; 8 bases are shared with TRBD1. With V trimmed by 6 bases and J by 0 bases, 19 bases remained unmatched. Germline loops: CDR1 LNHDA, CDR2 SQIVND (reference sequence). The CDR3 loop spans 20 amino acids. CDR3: CASSLRSDRDFRNSGNTIYF. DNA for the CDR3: TGTGCCAGTAGCCTCCGGTCGGACAGGGATTTCCGCAACTCTGGAAACACCATATATTTT.

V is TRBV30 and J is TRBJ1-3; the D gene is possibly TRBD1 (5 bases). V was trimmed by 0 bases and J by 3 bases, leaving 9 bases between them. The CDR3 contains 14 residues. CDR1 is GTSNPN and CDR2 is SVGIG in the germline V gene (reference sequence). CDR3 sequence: CAWSVLRVGNTIYF. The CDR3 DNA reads TGTGCCTGGAGTGTACTCAGGGTTGGAAACACCATATATTTT.

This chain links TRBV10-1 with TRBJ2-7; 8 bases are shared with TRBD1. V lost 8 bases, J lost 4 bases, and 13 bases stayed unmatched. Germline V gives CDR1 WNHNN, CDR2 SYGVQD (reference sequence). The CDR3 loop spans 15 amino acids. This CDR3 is CASPLTGAVPYEQYV. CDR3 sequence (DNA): TGCGCCAGCCCCTTGACAGGGGCTGTTCCTTACGAGCAGTACGTC.

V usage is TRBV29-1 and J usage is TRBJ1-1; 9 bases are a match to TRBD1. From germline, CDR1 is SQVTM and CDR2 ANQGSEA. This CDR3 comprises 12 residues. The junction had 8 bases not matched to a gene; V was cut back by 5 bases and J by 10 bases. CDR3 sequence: CSVPPGQGRAFF. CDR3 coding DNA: TGCAGCGTTCCACCGGGACAGGGACGAGCTTTCTTT.

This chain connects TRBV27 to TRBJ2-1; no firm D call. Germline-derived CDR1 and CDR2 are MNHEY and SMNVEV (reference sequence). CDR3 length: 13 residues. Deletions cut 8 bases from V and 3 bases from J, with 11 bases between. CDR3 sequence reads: CASSPAVYNEQFF. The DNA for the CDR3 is TGTGCCAGCTCCCCGGCAGTCTACAATGAGCAGTTCTTC.